What follows is one TCR beta chain and its context. The data originate from a study of blood T cell repertoires in COVID-19. Sequenced by immunoSEQ multiplex PCR; TCRdb stores in-frame clones only, minus some. This sample has around 130,000 clones, with about 90% found just once. The CDR3 extends over 15 amino acids. CDR1 and CDR2 (germline): SGHNT, YENEEA. Trimming cost V 5 bases and J 9 bases; bases outside gene matches: 8. The rearrangement uses TRBV11-3 and TRBJ2-2; 11 bases line up with TRBD1. Sequencing used peripheral blood. The receptor's source is a woman in her fifties or sixties who had recovered from COVID-19. DNA of the CDR3: TGTGCCAGCAGCCCACCGGACAGGGGGCCTTGGGAGCTGTTTTTT. It specifies CASSPPDRGPWELFF.